The 15 T cell receptor beta chains in this list originate from one sample, sequenced in a study of CD8 T cells in Susac syndrome (dated by TCRdb to the late 2010s). The library was built by means of the immunoSEQ multiplex PCR assay. RNA was extracted using the RNeasy kit, and roughly 0.5 to 1 ug of the RNA was reverse transcribed with random hexamers. TCRdb reworked the public reads: Q25 trimming with fastp, MiXCR clone assembly, productive beta chains retained. Each entry merges the rows of one CDR3 protein and shows their most common DNA and genes. The sample has 150,000 to 250,000 distinct CDR3 sequences on record, 90% to 95% of them singletons. The ten largest make up 0.093% of the sample. The specimen sequenced was CD4+ T cells from PBMCs. These receptors originate from a human donor with multiple sclerosis.

The chain has TRBV30 and TRBJ2-5; 7 bases line up with TRBD1. Trimming took 5 bases from V and 0 from J; bases not matched to a gene: 9. Germline CDR1 reads GTSNPN; CDR2 reads SVGIG (reference sequence). CDR3 size: 15 residues. As DNA, the CDR3 is TGTGCCTGGGCCCCGTTAGGGGGCTACCAAGAGACCCAGTACTTC. Encoded protein: CAWAPLGGYQETQYF.

The V gene is TRBV9, the J gene TRBJ1-2; D uncertain. CDR3 length: 12 amino acids. Germline V gene sequence: CDR1 SGDLS, CDR2 YYNGEE. Trimming pared 3 bases from V and 4 bases from J, leaving 7 bases between. The CDR3 sequence is CASSAQAYGYTF. DNA for the CDR3: TGTGCCAGCAGCGCTCAGGCCTATGGCTACACCTTC.

The J gene is TRBJ2-3, the V gene TRBV4-1, with 9 bases aligning to TRBD2. The CDR3 extends over 16 amino acids. Per the germline V gene, CDR1 is MGHRA and CDR2 is YSYEKL. V lost 2 bases, J lost 2 bases, and 5 bases stayed unmatched. The CDR3 coding sequence is TGCGCCAGCAGCCAACACCGACTAGCGGACACAGATACGCAGTATTTT. The encoded protein is CASSQHRLADTDTQYF.

The rearrangement uses TRBV12-3 or TRBV12-4 and TRBJ2-7, with a weak D call TRBD1 (6 bases). The CDR3 extends over 14 amino acids. V was trimmed by 1 base and J by 2 bases, leaving 9 bases between them. The CDR3 loop is CASSLEQGPYEQYF. CDR3 sequence (DNA): TGTGCCAGCAGTTTAGAACAGGGTCCCTACGAGCAGTACTTC.

This clonotype has more than one count but fewer than ten. V usage is TRBV7-2 and J usage is TRBJ2-5; D call uncertain. Trimming removed 0 bases from V and 5 bases from J, with 10 bases in between. Germline V gives CDR1 SGHTA, CDR2 FQGNSA. This CDR3 is built from 14 residues. In DNA, the CDR3 is TGTGCCAGCAGCTTAGCGAGCTATGGGGAGACCCAGTACTTC. Amino acid sequence: CASSLASYGETQYF. Combining the CDR3 with reference TRBV7-2 and TRBJ2-5 gives the whole variable domain GAGVSQSPSNKVTEKGKDVELRCDPISGHTALYWYRQSLGQGLEFLIYFQGNSAPDKSGLPSDRFSAERTGGSVSTLTIQRTQQEDSAVYLCASSLASYGETQYFGPGTRLLVL.

This clonotype has a single count. V and J are TRBV6-1 and TRBJ2-5, with TRBD1 as a possible D gene (6 bases). Trimming pared 7 bases from V and 2 bases from J, leaving 14 bases between. The CDR3 has 14 residues. CDR1 and CDR2 (germline): MNHNS, SASEGT. In nucleotides, the CDR3 is TGTGCCAGCACTAGGGGGACCCAGCAAGAGACCCAGTACTTC. Encoded protein: CASTRGTQQETQYF.

The rearrangement joins TRBV15 to TRBJ2-1, with 9 bases matching TRBD2. This CDR3 is 17 amino acids long. Germline CDR1 is LNHNV and CDR2 is YYDKDF (reference sequence). V trimming: 0 bases; J trimming: 1 base; junction bases outside the gene matches: 4. The CDR3 DNA sequence: TGTGCCACCAGCAGAGAGTCTAGCGGGAAATCCTACAATGAGCAGTTCTTC. This encodes CATSRESSGKSYNEQFF.

The chain recombines TRBV4-2 with TRBJ2-3, with D tentatively TRBD2 (5 bases). V gave up 0 bases and J gave up 5 bases, with 18 bases separating them. Germline V lookup: CDR1 LGHNA, CDR2 YNFKEQ. The CDR3 has 17 amino acids. The CDR3 nucleotides read TGTGCCAGCAGCCAAGATTCATTTCGGGATGCGGTAGATACGCAGTATTTT. Encoded protein: CASSQDSFRDAVDTQYF.

The chain has TRBV5-1 and TRBJ2-1, with 7 bases fitting TRBD1. The ends lost 3 bases at V and 0 bases at J; junction bases unmatched: 6. Germline V gene lookup returns CDR1 SGHRS and CDR2 YFSETQ. This CDR3 contains 16 residues. The DNA for the CDR3 is TGCGCCAGCAGCTACTTCGGGACAGACTCCTACAATGAGCAGTTCTTC. Its protein product is CASSYFGTDSYNEQFF.

The chain has TRBV11-2 and TRBJ2-7; tentative D call: TRBD1 (6 bases). Trimming cost V 0 bases and J 5 bases, with 11 bases left between them. Germline CDR1 is SGHAT and CDR2 is FQNNGV. The length of the CDR3 is 14 residues. DNA for the CDR3: TGTGCCAGCAGCTTAGATATCAGGGGTAACGAGCAGTACTTC. Amino acid sequence: CASSLDIRGNEQYF.

This clonotype was seen a handful of times. This chain links TRBV5-1 with TRBJ2-7; possible D gene TRBD1, 5 bases. Trimming took off 0 bases at V and 4 bases at J, with 14 bases between the two ends. This CDR3 spans 15 amino acids. Germline assignment: CDR1 SGHRS and CDR2 YFSETQ. CDR3 residues: CASSLVVGQTYEQYF. In DNA form, the CDR3 reads TGCGCCAGCAGCTTGGTAGTGGGGCAAACTTACGAGCAGTACTTC.

The genes are TRBV27 and TRBJ1-2; D gene unclear. Trimming took off 8 bases at V and 5 bases at J, with 15 bases between the two ends. Germline CDR1 and CDR2: MNHEY and SMNVEV (reference sequence). The CDR3 extends over 13 amino acids. The CDR3 DNA reads TGTGCCAGCGGCTTGGGAGAGGGATATGGCTACACCTTC. It translates to CASGLGEGYGYTF.

This clonotype was counted a single time. The chain couples TRBV27 to TRBJ1-2; D perhaps matches TRBD1 (5 bases). Trimming cost V 0 bases and J 3 bases, with 8 bases left between them. There are 14 residues in the CDR3. Germline CDR1 reads MNHEY; CDR2 reads SMNVEV (reference sequence). CDR3 sequence: CASSLSLRDYGYTF. Written as DNA, the CDR3 is TGTGCCAGCAGTTTATCTCTCAGGGACTATGGCTACACCTTC.

This rearrangement joins TRBV5-1 to TRBJ2-7, with D unresolved. CDR1 SGHRS and CDR2 YFSETQ come from the germline V gene. The V end was cut by 4 bases, the J end by 3 bases, with 20 bases between. The CDR3 is 16 amino acids. This CDR3 reads CASSPGGTSNIYEQYF. As DNA, the CDR3 is TGCGCCAGCAGCCCCGGTGGAACCTCCAATATCTACGAGCAGTACTTC.

This rearrangement joins TRBV9 to TRBJ2-1, with TRBD2 matching over 9 bases. The V gene end was trimmed by 3 bases and the J gene end by 9 bases; junction bases not matched to a gene: 7. CDR3 length: 14 residues. CDR1 and CDR2 from the germline V gene are SGDLS and YYNGEE. Here the CDR3 reads CASSGLAGMREQFF. The DNA for the CDR3 is TGTGCCAGCAGCGGGCTAGCGGGAATGCGTGAGCAGTTCTTC.